The sequence of this T cell receptor beta chain was determined in a study of blood T cell repertoires in COVID-19. Study information: From T cells, B-cell-depleted T cells, or PBMCs came the material, which was cDNA or gDNA.

This clone occurred many times. The germline CDR1 and CDR2 sequences are MNHEY and SVGAGI. Trimming removed 2 bases at V and 1 base at J, with 12 bases between. This CDR3 is built from 16 residues. In the original workflow: Using reference gene primer amplification, nucleated cell counts were estimated. Clones were read by immunoSEQ multiplex PCR, and TCRdb kept only the in-frame ones, dropping some. V and J calls and clone size are given by that table; D and trimming were obtained from the DNA. The repertoire consists of about 270,000 clones, with roughly 89% occurring once and the leading ten covering 2% to 2.5%.

This sequence joins TRBV6-5 and TRBJ1-5; D unresolved. This clonotype was sampled from a middle-aged man with acute or convalescent COVID-19. Sequenced sample: peripheral blood. The CDR3 loop is CASSYRQAGSNQPQHF. The CDR3 nucleotides read TGTGCCAGCAGTTACCGCCAGGCGGGGAGCAATCAGCCCCAGCATTTT.